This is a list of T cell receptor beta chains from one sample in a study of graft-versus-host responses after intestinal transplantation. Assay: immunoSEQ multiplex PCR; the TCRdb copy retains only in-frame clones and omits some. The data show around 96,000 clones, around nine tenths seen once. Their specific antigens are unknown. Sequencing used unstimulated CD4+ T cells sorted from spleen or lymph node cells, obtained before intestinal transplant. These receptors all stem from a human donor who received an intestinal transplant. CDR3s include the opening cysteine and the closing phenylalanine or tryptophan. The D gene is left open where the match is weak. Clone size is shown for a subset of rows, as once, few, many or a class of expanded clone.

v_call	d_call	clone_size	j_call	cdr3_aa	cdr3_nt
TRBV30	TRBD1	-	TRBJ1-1	CAWNRQGLAEAFF	TGTGCCTGGAACAGACAGGGGTTGGCTGAAGCTTTCTTT
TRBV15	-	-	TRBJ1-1	CATSTPWSEGTEAFF	TGTGCCACCAGCACTCCTTGGTCGGAGGGCACTGAAGCTTTCTTT
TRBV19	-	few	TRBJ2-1	CASSMRRTDSYNEQFF	TGTGCCAGTAGTATGAGGAGGACAGACTCCTACAATGAGCAGTTCTTC
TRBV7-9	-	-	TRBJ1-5	CASSLQGNQPQHF	TGTGCCAGCAGCTTACAGGGCAATCAGCCCCAGCATTTT
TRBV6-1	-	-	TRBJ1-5	CASSQRTNQPQHF	TGTGCCAGCAGCCAACGGACTAATCAGCCCCAGCATTTT
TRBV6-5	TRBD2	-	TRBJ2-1	CASSTSGRAREQFF	TGTGCCAGCAGCACTAGCGGGAGGGCCCGTGAGCAGTTCTTC
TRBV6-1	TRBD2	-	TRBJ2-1	CASSNRTSASNEQFF	TGTGCCAGCAGCAATCGGACTAGCGCCAGTAATGAGCAGTTCTTC
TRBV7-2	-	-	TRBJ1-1	CASSLQGHGTEAFF	TGTGCCAGCAGCTTGCAGGGGCATGGGACTGAAGCTTTCTTT
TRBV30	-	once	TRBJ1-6	CASQGLLGSPLHF	TGTGCCTCACAGGGCCTGCTGGGTTCACCCCTCCACTTT
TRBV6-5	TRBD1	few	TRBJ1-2	CASSQYRGNYGYTF	TGTGCCAGCAGTCAATACAGGGGGAACTATGGCTACACCTTC
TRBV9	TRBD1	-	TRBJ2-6	CASSTRTGEEAGANVLTF	TGTGCCAGCAGCACACGGACAGGGGAAGAGGCTGGGGCCAACGTCCTGACTTTC
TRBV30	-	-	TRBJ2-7	CAWSAGYEQYF	TGTGCCTGGAGTGCGGGCTACGAGCAGTACTTC
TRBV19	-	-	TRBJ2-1	CASSILFWGGDEQFF	TGTGCCAGTAGTATTCTCTTTTGGGGCGGGGATGAGCAGTTCTTC
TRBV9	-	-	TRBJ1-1	CASSVATWNTEAFF	TGTGCCAGCAGCGTAGCTACGTGGAACACTGAAGCTTTCTTT
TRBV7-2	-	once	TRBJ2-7	CASSLGEKQYF	TGTGCCAGCAGCTTAGGAGAAAAGCAGTACTTC
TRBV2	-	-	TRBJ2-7	CASSEGLGVSGEQYF	TGTGCCAGCAGTGAAGGGTTAGGGGTGTCTGGTGAGCAGTACTTC
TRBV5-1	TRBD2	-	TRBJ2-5	CASSLARLAGAETQYF	TGCGCCAGCAGCTTGGCCAGGCTAGCGGGAGCAGAGACCCAGTACTTC
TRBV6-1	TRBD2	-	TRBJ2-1	CASNTIAGYNEQFF	TGTGCCAGCAATACAATAGCGGGGTACAATGAGCAGTTCTTC
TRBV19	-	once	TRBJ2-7	CASSIVAQYYEQYF	TGTGCCAGTAGTATAGTCGCACAGTACTACGAGCAGTACTTC
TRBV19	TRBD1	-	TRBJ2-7	CASSGHTGTGVYEQYF	TGTGCCAGTAGTGGCCACACCGGGACAGGGGTCTACGAGCAGTACTTC
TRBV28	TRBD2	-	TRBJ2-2	CASRSGRTGELFF	TGTGCCAGCAGGAGCGGGAGAACCGGGGAGCTGTTTTTT
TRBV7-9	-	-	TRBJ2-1	CASSLSWQGSYNEQFF	TGTGCCAGCAGCTTATCATGGCAGGGGTCCTACAATGAGCAGTTCTTC
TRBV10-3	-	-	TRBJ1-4	CAISESEMHEKLFF	TGTGCCATCAGTGAGTCTGAGATGCATGAAAAACTGTTTTTT
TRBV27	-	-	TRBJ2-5	CASSLKVMESQYF	TGTGCCAGCAGTTTAAAGGTTATGGAGTCCCAGTACTTC
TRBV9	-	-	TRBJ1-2	CASSPGGNYGYTF	TGTGCCAGCAGCCCGGGAGGGAACTATGGCTACACCTTC
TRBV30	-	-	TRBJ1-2	CAWSGSYGSGYTF	TGTGCCTGGAGTGGTTCGTATGGGAGCGGCTACACCTTC
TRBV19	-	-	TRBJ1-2	CASNSPVQVDGYTF	TGTGCCAGTAATAGCCCGGTACAGGTCGATGGCTACACCTTC
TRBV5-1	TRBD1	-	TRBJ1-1	CASSPPGQGHTEAFF	TGCGCCAGCAGCCCACCGGGACAGGGACACACTGAAGCTTTCTTT
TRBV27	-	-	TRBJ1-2	CASAHQTGDYGYTF	TGTGCCAGCGCCCATCAGACAGGAGACTATGGCTACACCTTC
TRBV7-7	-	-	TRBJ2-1	CASSLMWGGQEFF	TGTGCCAGCAGCCTAATGTGGGGGGGGCAGGAGTTCTTC
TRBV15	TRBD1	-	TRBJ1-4	CATSRGGGTGREKLFF	TGTGCCACCAGCAGAGGTGGGGGGACAGGGCGGGAAAAACTGTTTTTT
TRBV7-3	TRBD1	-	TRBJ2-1	CASSLSGDGQGRWNEQFF	TGTGCCAGCAGCTTAAGCGGGGATGGACAGGGACGTTGGAATGAGCAGTTCTTC
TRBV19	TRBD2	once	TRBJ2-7	CASSRLAGGIYEQYF	TGTGCCAGTAGTAGACTAGCGGGGGGAATCTACGAGCAGTACTTC
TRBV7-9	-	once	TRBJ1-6	CASSSDSLSSYNSPLHF	TGTGCCAGCAGCTCCGACAGCTTAAGCTCCTATAATTCACCCCTCCACTTT
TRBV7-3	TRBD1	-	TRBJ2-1	CASSQGQGGIWEQFF	TGTGCCAGCAGCCAAGGACAGGGCGGTATCTGGGAGCAGTTCTTC
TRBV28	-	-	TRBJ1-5	CASNQGNSNQPQHF	TGTGCCAGCAACCAGGGCAATAGCAATCAGCCCCAGCATTTT
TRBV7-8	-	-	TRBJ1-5	CASSYEGLSNQPQHF	TGTGCCAGCAGCTACGAGGGTCTCAGCAATCAGCCCCAGCATTTT
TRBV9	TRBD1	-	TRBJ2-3	CASQRTTTGYTDTQYF	TGTGCCAGCCAAAGAACCACGACAGGGTACACAGATACGCAGTATTTT
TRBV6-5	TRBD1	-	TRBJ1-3	CASRFDRALGNTIYF	TGTGCCAGCAGGTTCGACAGGGCGTTAGGAAACACCATATATTTT
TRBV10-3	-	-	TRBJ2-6	CAISQGTGANVLTF	TGTGCCATCTCCCAGGGGACTGGGGCCAACGTCCTGACTTTC
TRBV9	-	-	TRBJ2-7	CASSVPRDKNYEQYF	TGTGCCAGCAGCGTCCCCCGGGACAAGAACTACGAGCAGTACTTC
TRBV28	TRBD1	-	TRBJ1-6	CASTLQGARSPLHF	TGTGCCAGCACCCTACAGGGGGCCCGTTCACCCCTCCACTTT
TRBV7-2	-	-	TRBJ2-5	CASSLAGPRETQYF	TGTGCCAGCAGCTTAGCGGGCCCCAGAGAGACCCAGTACTTC
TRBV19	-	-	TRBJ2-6	CASSIVPAGANVLTF	TGTGCCAGTAGTATCGTTCCAGCTGGGGCCAACGTCCTGACTTTC
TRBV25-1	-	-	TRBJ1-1	CASSERNTEAFF	TGTGCCAGCAGTGAGCGGAACACTGAAGCTTTCTTT
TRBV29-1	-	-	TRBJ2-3	CSHKAGSFPDTQYF	TGCAGTCATAAAGCGGGTTCATTCCCAGATACGCAGTATTTT
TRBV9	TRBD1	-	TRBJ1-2	CASSVGGTGGSYGYTF	TGTGCCAGCAGCGTAGGTGGGACAGGGGGCAGCTATGGCTACACCTTC
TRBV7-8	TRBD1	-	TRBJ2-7	CASSSGQGNYEQYF	TGTGCCAGCAGCTCGGGACAGGGGAACTACGAGCAGTACTTC
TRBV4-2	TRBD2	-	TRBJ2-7	CASSQDHLLAGVDEQYF	TGTGCCAGCAGCCAAGACCACCTACTAGCGGGGGTCGACGAGCAGTACTTC
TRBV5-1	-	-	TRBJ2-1	CASSRSGTNYNEQFF	TGCGCCAGCAGTCGGTCCGGGACAAACTACAATGAGCAGTTCTTC
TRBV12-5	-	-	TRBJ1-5	CASGSVPGGQPQHF	TGTGCTAGTGGCTCGGTCCCCGGGGGTCAGCCCCAGCATTTT